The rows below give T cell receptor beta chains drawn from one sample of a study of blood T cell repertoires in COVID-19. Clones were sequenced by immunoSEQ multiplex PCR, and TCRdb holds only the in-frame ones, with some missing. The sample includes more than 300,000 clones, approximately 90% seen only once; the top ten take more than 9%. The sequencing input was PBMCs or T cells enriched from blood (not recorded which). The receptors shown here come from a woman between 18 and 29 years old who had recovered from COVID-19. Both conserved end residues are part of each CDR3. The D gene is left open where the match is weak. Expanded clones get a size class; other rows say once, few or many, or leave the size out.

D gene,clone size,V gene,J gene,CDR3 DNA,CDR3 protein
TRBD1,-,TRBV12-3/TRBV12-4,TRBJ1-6,TGTGCCAGCAGTCGACAGGGTAATTCACCCCTCCACTTT,CASSRQGNSPLHF
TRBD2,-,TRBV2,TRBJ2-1,TGTGCCAGCAGTGAAGGGGCGGGGGGCTACTCCTACAATGAGCAGTTCTTC,CASSEGAGGYSYNEQFF
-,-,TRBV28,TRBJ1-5,TGTGCCAGCAGTCCCCGAGGAGACAGGCCCCACGAGCCCCAGCATTTT,CASSPRGDRPHEPQHF
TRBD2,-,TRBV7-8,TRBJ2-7,TGTGCCAGCAGCTTAATGCTAAGGACTAGCGGTTCCTACGAGCAGTACTTC,CASSLMLRTSGSYEQYF
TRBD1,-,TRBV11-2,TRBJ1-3,TGTGCCAGCAGCTTAGATCCGACAGGGCATGGAAACACCATATATTTT,CASSLDPTGHGNTIYF
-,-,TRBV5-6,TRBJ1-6,TGTGCCAGCAGCGCCGCCCAGGGCTACAATTCACCCCTCCACTTT,CASSAAQGYNSPLHF
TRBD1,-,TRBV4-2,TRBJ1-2,TGTGCCAGCAGCCAAGATAACACAGGGGTCGTCTATGGCTACACCTTC,CASSQDNTGVVYGYTF
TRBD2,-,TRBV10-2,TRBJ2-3,TGCGCCAGCAGTGAGGGGGCTAGCGGGGTGACAGATACGCAGTATTTT,CASSEGASGVTDTQYF
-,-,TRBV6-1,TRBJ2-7,TGTGCCAGCAGTGAACAATACGAGCAGTACTTC,CASSEQYEQYF
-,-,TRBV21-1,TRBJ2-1,TGTGCCAGCAACAGGTCAGCCAACAATGAGCAGTTCTTC,CASNRSANNEQFF
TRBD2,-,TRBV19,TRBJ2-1,TGTGCCAGTAGTCCTAGCGGGAGGAGCTCCTACAATGAGCAGTTCTTC,CASSPSGRSSYNEQFF
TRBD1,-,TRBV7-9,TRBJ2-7,TGTGCCAGCAGCCCCGCTACCGGGACAGGGAGCTCCTACGAGCAGTACTTC,CASSPATGTGSSYEQYF
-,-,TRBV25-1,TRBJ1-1,TGTGCCAGCAGTGAATACTCAGCGGGGGTATCTGAAGCTTTCTTT,CASSEYSAGVSEAFF
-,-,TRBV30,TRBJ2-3,TGTGCCTGGAGTTCCTCCGTCTCTGGCCTACTGGGGCATACGCAGTATTTT,CAWSSSVSGLLGHTQYF
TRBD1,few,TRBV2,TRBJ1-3,TGTGCCAGCAGTGAAAGAGGACAGGGGGGAAGAAACACCATATATTTT,CASSERGQGGRNTIYF
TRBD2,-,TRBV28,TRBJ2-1,TGTGCCAGCACCGGGACTAAACTAACCATTAATGAGCAGTTCTTC,CASTGTKLTINEQFF
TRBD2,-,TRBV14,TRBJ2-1,TGTGCCAGCAGCCAAGGCCCGGGACTAGGACAGTTCTTC,CASSQGPGLGQFF
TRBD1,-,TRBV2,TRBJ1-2,TGTGCCAGCAGACCAACAGACAGGGGCCGGGGCTACACCTTC,CASRPTDRGRGYTF
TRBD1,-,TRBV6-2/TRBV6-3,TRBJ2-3,TGTGCCAGCAGTTACAGGATGCAGGACAGGAGACAAGATACGCAGTATTTT,CASSYRMQDRRQDTQYF
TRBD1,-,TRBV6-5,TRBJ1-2,TGTGCCAGCAGTTACTCGCGACAGGGGTATTACGGCTACACCTTC,CASSYSRQGYYGYTF
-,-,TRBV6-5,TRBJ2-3,TGTGCCAGCAGCCACAGGGGCACAGATACGCAGTATTTT,CASSHRGTDTQYF
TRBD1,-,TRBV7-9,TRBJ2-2,TGTGCCAGCAGCCCGGACAGGGGGTCGATCACCGGGGAGCTGTTTTTT,CASSPDRGSITGELFF
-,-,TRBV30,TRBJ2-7,TGTGCCTGGAGTATGGGGACTTCAAGCTCCTACGAGCAGTACTTC,CAWSMGTSSSYEQYF
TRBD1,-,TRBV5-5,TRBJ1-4,TGTGCCAGCAGCTCATTACAGGGGAGGAATGAAAAACTGTTTTTT,CASSSLQGRNEKLFF
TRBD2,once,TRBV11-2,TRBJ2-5,TGTGCCAGCAGCCCCGGGACTATCCAAGAGACCCAGTACTTC,CASSPGTIQETQYF
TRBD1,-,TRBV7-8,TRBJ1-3,TGTGCCAGCAGCCCGACAGGGCTCGGAAACACCATATATTTT,CASSPTGLGNTIYF
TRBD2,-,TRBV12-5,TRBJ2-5,TGTGCTAGTGGTTTGAAACTAGCGGGGGGCCCAGGGGAGACCCAGTACTTC,CASGLKLAGGPGETQYF
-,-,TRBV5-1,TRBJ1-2,TGCGCCAGCAGCTTCGACGCAGGGAACTATGGCTACACCTTC,CASSFDAGNYGYTF
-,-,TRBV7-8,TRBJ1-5,TGTGCCAGCAGCTTAGGTATGGGGGGGGGCAATCAGCCCCAGCATTTT,CASSLGMGGGNQPQHF
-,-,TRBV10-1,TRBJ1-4,TGCGCCAGCAGCGCTACAGGGCGGAACGGTGAAAAACTGTTTTTT,CASSATGRNGEKLFF
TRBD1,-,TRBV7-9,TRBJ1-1,TGTGCCAGCAGCACGGGACAGGGACTGAACACTGAAGCTTTCTTT,CASSTGQGLNTEAFF
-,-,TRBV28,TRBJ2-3,TGTGCCAGCAGTTACACCCAAGATACGCAGTATTTT,CASSYTQDTQYF
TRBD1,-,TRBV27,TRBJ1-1,TGTGCCAGCAGCCGGACAGGGCGGAACACTGAAGCTTTCTTT,CASSRTGRNTEAFF
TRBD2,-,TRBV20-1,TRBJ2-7,TGCAGTGCTAGTTCCGGGGGGTCTAGCTACGAGCAGTACTTC,CSASSGGSSYEQYF
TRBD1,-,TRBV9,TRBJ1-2,TGTGCCAGCAGCGTAGGGGGACAGGGGTTTCATGGCTACACCTTC,CASSVGGQGFHGYTF
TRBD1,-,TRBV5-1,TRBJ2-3,TGCGCCAGCAGCTTGGGTGGGACAGGGATAGGGGATACGCAGTATTTT,CASSLGGTGIGDTQYF
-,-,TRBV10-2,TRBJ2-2,TGCGCCAGCAGTCTCACTATCTCTCCCACCGGGGAGCTGTTTTTT,CASSLTISPTGELFF
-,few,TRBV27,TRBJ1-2,TGTGCCAGCAGTTCCGGGACACATAATGGCTACACCTTC,CASSSGTHNGYTF
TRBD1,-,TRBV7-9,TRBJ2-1,TGTGCCAGCAGCCGATTCCCCGACAGGGAGACCTCCTACAATGAGCAGTTCTTC,CASSRFPDRETSYNEQFF
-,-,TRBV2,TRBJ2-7,TGTGCCATTCTATTAAACAGGGCCTCCTACGAGCAGTACTTC,CAILLNRASYEQYF
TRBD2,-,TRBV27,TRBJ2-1,TGTGCCAGCACCCCTGAGGCGACTAGCGGGAGGGGCAATGAGCAGTTCTTC,CASTPEATSGRGNEQFF
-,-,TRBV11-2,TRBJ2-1,TGTGCCAGCAGCTTTAGTCTGTACAATGAGCAGTTCTTC,CASSFSLYNEQFF
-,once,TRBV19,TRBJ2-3,TGTGCCAGTAGTATAGATCTCCCCGGGACAAGAGGGGACACAGATACGCAGTATTTT,CASSIDLPGTRGDTDTQYF
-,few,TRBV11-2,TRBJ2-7,TGTGCCAGCAGCTTAAGCGGCAGTATATTCTACGAGCAGTACTTC,CASSLSGSIFYEQYF